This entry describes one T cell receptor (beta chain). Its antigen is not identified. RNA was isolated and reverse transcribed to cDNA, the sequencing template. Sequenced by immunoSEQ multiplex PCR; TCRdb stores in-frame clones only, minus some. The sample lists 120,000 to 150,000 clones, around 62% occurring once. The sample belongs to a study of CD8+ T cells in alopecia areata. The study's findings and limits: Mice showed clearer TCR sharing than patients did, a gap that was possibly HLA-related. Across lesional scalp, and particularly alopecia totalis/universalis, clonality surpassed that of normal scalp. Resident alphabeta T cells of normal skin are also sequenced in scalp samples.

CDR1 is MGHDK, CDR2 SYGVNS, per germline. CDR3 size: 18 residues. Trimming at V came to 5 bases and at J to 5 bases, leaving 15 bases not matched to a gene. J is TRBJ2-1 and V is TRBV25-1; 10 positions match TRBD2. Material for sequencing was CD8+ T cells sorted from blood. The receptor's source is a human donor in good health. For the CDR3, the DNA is TGTGCCAGCAGTTCATCGTGGCTAGCGGGAGAGTGGAACAATGAGCAGTTCTTC. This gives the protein CASSSSWLAGEWNNEQFF.